This TCR beta chain was observed in a study of shared clonotypes between healthy human individuals. Some clones are missing from TCRdb's copy, which holds only in-frame ones; the method was immunoSEQ multiplex PCR. Of around 1.6 million clones in the sample, 95% to 99% are singletons; the top ten hold roughly 0.42%. The CDR3 covers 16 residues. The germline V and J ends were trimmed by 8 bases and 4 bases, with 23 bases remaining between them. Germline CDR1 is MDHEN and CDR2 is SYDVKM. J is TRBJ1-2 and V is TRBV28, with a possible D match to TRBD1 (5 bases). Sequencing was carried out using naive CD4+ T cells sorted from blood. Subset denoted: CD45RA+ positively selected. The TCR was taken from a man younger than 40 in good health. The CDR3 loop reads CASSRGKRGVIYGYTF. The CDR3 DNA reads TGTGCCAGCTCACGGGGCAAGAGGGGAGTGATCTATGGCTACACCTTC.